Listed below are T cell receptor beta chains from one sample, sequenced in a study of beta chain features in type 1 diabetes. Only in-frame clones appear in the TCRdb table, and some are missing; sequencing was by immunoSEQ multiplex PCR. Among about 650,000 clones, 12% were seen once, and the ten largest hold more than 0.1%. Specimen: naive CD4+ T cells from blood. The origin of the receptors is a man aged 30 to 39 with type 1 diabetes. CDR3s include the opening cysteine and the closing phenylalanine or tryptophan. The order of the fields is J gene, clone size, V gene, D gene, CDR3 DNA, CDR3 protein. A D gene is named only where the DNA matches it firmly. Where a row states a size, it is once, few, many or the class of an expanded clone; other rows omit it.

TRBJ2-1 . TRBV10-3 TRBD1 TGTGCCATCAGTGAGGTAAGGGGGCTGGCGAAGAATGAGCAGTTCTTC CAISEVRGLAKNEQFF
TRBJ1-1 . TRBV5-1 . TGCGCCAGCAGCTTGGGGGCGCAAACTGAAGCTTTCTTT CASSLGAQTEAFF
TRBJ1-4 few TRBV7-2 . TGTGCCAGCAGCTTACGACCCGTAAATGAAAAACTGTTTTTT CASSLRPVNEKLFF
TRBJ2-7 few TRBV7-2 . TGTGCCAGCAGCTTTAAGGTCTACGAGCAGTACTTC CASSFKVYEQYF
TRBJ2-3 few TRBV25-1 . TGTGCCAGCAGTGATGAGGGAAGCACAGATACGCAGTATTTT CASSDEGSTDTQYF
TRBJ2-7 . TRBV7-9 . TGTGCCAGCAGCAAGCAGGTTACCTACGAGCAGTACTTC CASSKQVTYEQYF
TRBJ2-2 few TRBV4-3 TRBD1 TGCGCCAGCAGCCAGGGGACAGGGATCACCGGGGAGCTGTTTTTT CASSQGTGITGELFF
TRBJ2-7 . TRBV29-1 . TGCAGCGTTGAGCGTCTGGACGGAACCTACGAGCAGTACTTC CSVERLDGTYEQYF
TRBJ1-5 . TRBV7-2 . TGTGCCAGCAGCCTACAGTCGGCCGGGGGGTTGAGTCAGCCCCAGCATTTT CASSLQSAGGLSQPQHF
TRBJ1-6 . TRBV2 TRBD1 TGTGCCAGCAGTTTCCGACAGGGATCATCACCCCTCCACTTT CASSFRQGSSPLHF
TRBJ1-4 few TRBV14 . TGTGCCAGCAGCCAAGGTCGAAGTGCGACAGAAAAACTGTTTTTT CASSQGRSATEKLFF
TRBJ1-1 . TRBV10-3 TRBD1 TGTGCCATCAGGATGGACAGGGAGAACACTGAAGCTTTCTTT CAIRMDRENTEAFF
TRBJ1-1 few TRBV7-2 . TGTGCCAGCAGCTCGTTAGTCAGGGCCACTGAAGCTTTCTTT CASSSLVRATEAFF
TRBJ1-1 . TRBV9 . TGTGCCAGCAGCGCTGACCTCGGATTGGCTTTCTTT CASSADLGLAFF
TRBJ2-1 . TRBV6-5 TRBD2 TGTGCCAGCAGGGGACTAGTGGATGAGCAGTTCTTC CASRGLVDEQFF
TRBJ1-1 few TRBV9 . TGTGCCAGCAAGGGGCCGCTTAGAAACACTGAAGCTTTCTTT CASKGPLRNTEAFF
TRBJ1-5 . TRBV9 . TGTGCCAGCAGCGTAGGTGGGTGGGGACAGCCCCAGCATTTT CASSVGGWGQPQHF
TRBJ2-6 . TRBV19 . TGTGCCAGTAGTCCCACTGGTGGGGCCAACGTCCTGACTTTC CASSPTGGANVLTF
TRBJ1-2 . TRBV19 TRBD1 TGTGCCAGTAGTTTGGGACAGGGGGCGACCTTCGCTGGCTACACCTTC CASSLGQGATFAGYTF
TRBJ1-6 . TRBV30 . TGTGCCTGGAGTGTAAATGTTTGGGCGGCATATAATTCACCCCTCCACTTT CAWSVNVWAAYNSPLHF
TRBJ1-6 . TRBV18 TRBD1 TGTGCCAGCTCCCGGGACAGGGAACAATCACCCCTCCACTTT CASSRDREQSPLHF
TRBJ2-7 . TRBV28 . TGTGCCAGCGAGCCCGGGGCGGCGAACTACGAGCAGTACTTC CASEPGAANYEQYF
TRBJ1-5 few TRBV6-5 TRBD1 TGTGCCAGCAGTTCCCTGGACAGGGGGCTCAATCAGCCCCAGCATTTT CASSSLDRGLNQPQHF
TRBJ1-2 . TRBV6-5 . TGTGCCATCTCGGACAGCTATGGCTACACCTTC CAISDSYGYTF
TRBJ1-5 few TRBV2 . TGTGCCAGCAGTGTAGTTCGGGGAGGGGCTGGCAATCAGCCCCAGCATTTT CASSVVRGGAGNQPQHF
TRBJ2-5 few TRBV6-6 . TGTGCCAGCAGTTACAACAGGGATCTCCAAGAGACCCAGTACTTC CASSYNRDLQETQYF
TRBJ1-2 . TRBV16 TRBD1 TGTGCCAGCACGGGGGACAGGGCTAACTATGGCTACACCTTC CASTGDRANYGYTF
TRBJ2-5 few TRBV7-9 TRBD2 TGTGCCAGCAGCTTAGGTGGGACTACCCCCCAAGAGACCCAGTACTTC CASSLGGTTPQETQYF
TRBJ1-2 . TRBV7-9 . TGTGCCAGCAGCTACGCCCAAGGGGTGTCCTATGGCTACACCTTC CASSYAQGVSYGYTF
TRBJ2-5 . TRBV11-3 TRBD1 TGTGCCAGCAGCCCGAGGGACAGGGGTGAGACCCAGTACTTC CASSPRDRGETQYF
TRBJ2-4 few TRBV25-1 TRBD1 TGTGCCAGCAGTGGACAGGGCCCCAAAAACATTCAGTACTTC CASSGQGPKNIQYF
TRBJ2-5 . TRBV7-3 TRBD2 TGTGCCAGCAGCCCAAGGGACTATCAAGAGACCCAGTACTTC CASSPRDYQETQYF
TRBJ1-1 few TRBV11-1 . TGTGCCAGCAGCCAGCCATGGGGGGGCACTGAAGCTTTCTTT CASSQPWGGTEAFF
TRBJ2-2 few TRBV7-2 TRBD2 TGTGCCAGCAGCTTAGCTAGCGGGGTGAACACCGGGGAGCTGTTTTTT CASSLASGVNTGELFF
TRBJ2-3 . TRBV4-2 TRBD1 TGTGCCAGCAGCCACGGTAGACAGGGGGGAGATACGCAGTATTTT CASSHGRQGGDTQYF
TRBJ2-7 . TRBV25-1 . TGTGCCAGCAGTGACCTATACGAGCAGTACTTC CASSDLYEQYF
TRBJ2-5 . TRBV5-1 TRBD2 TGCGCCAGCCGCACCTTAGCGGGGGTAAAAGAGACCCAGTACTTC CASRTLAGVKETQYF
TRBJ2-2 . TRBV11-2 . TGTGCCAGCAGCTTAGATCGGAGGGGGCGAAACACCGGGGAGCTGTTTTTT CASSLDRRGRNTGELFF
TRBJ1-5 . TRBV7-2 . TGTGCCAGCAGCTTAGTGGATCAGCCCCAGCATTTT CASSLVDQPQHF
TRBJ2-7 . TRBV18 . TGTGCCAGCTCACCGGGGCAGGCGAACCGGGGCGAGCAGTACTTC CASSPGQANRGEQYF
TRBJ1-6 few TRBV4-3 . TGCGCCAGCAGCCAAGTCGACAGAATCTCACCCCTCCACTTT CASSQVDRISPLHF
TRBJ2-2 few TRBV7-9 . TGTGCCAGCAGCCCAGCAAGTGGGACCGGGGAGCTGTTTTTT CASSPASGTGELFF
TRBJ1-2 . TRBV29-1 . TGCAGCGTCGTCGCAGATGGCTACACCTTC CSVVADGYTF
TRBJ2-7 . TRBV5-1 . TGCGCCAGCAGCTTGGCTTCCTCCCTCGAGCAGTACTTC CASSLASSLEQYF
TRBJ2-6 few TRBV21-1 . TGTGCCAGCAGCAAAGTGCGGGGCTCTGGGGCCAACGTCCTGACTTTC CASSKVRGSGANVLTF
TRBJ1-1 few TRBV7-9 . TGTGCCAGCAGCTTAGGAGTAATAGGCGACACTGAAGCTTTCTTT CASSLGVIGDTEAFF
TRBJ1-2 . TRBV7-2 . TGTGCCAGCAGCCCCGCGGGGGGCTACACCTTC CASSPAGGYTF
TRBJ1-5 . TRBV5-8 . TGTGCCAGCAGCACAAGACAGAATCAGCCCCAGCATTTT CASSTRQNQPQHF
TRBJ2-1 few TRBV28 TRBD1 TGTGCCAGCAGTTCACCGGGACAGGGTAGTTACAATGAGCAGTTCTTC CASSSPGQGSYNEQFF
TRBJ1-1 few TRBV6-5 . TGTGCCAGCAGTTCCCGGCCGGGACCTGAAGCTTTCTTT CASSSRPGPEAFF
TRBJ1-5 few TRBV6-6 . TGTGCCAGCAGGAAGGAGGGACACAGGGATTATCAGCCCCAGCATTTT CASRKEGHRDYQPQHF
TRBJ2-2 few TRBV5-4 TRBD1 TGTGCCAGCTGGGACAGTAGCGCCCCTCGCTTTAACACCGGGGAGCTGTTTTTT CASWDSSAPRFNTGELFF
TRBJ2-1 . TRBV7-9 . TGTGCCAGCAGCTTAGTGGGCTGGGACAATTACAATGAGCAGTTCTTC CASSLVGWDNYNEQFF